There are many counts of the clone carrying this T cell receptor (beta chain). The data were obtained in a study of human T cells and chemical hapten exposure. The CDR3 is 16 residues long. The V gene end was trimmed by 0 bases and the J gene end by 5 bases; junction bases not matched to a gene: 11. The germline gives CDR1 DFQATT, CDR2 SNEGSKA (reference sequence). TCRdb independently ran MiXCR on the RACE reads; one entry per CDR3 protein. The sample holds approximately 75,000 distinct CDR3 sequences; around 7.9% are singletons and the top ten take roughly 3.8%. The time point is: patch test 2, 6 weeks after DPC sensitization. Indicated treatment: therapeutic diphenylcyclopropenone sensitization with weekly scalp DPC.

V is TRBV20-1 and J is TRBJ2-7; 9 bases match TRBD1. The sample here was whole blood, taken in connection with sensitization to the hapten diphenylcyclopropenone (DPC). The source of this sequence is a woman in her 50s with alopecia areata. Some clones in this sample may be carry-over from other donors' samples. This CDR3 is CSARDFTGTGLDEQYF. Written as DNA, the CDR3 is TGCAGTGCTAGAGATTTTACCGGGACAGGGTTGGACGAGCAGTACTTC.